This T cell receptor beta chain was documented in a study of blood T cell repertoires in COVID-19. Study-level information: The United States, Italy and Spain supplied acute and convalescent COVID-19 samples.

The CDR3 is made up of 16 amino acids. CDR1 and CDR2 (germline): MNHEY, SMNVEV (reference sequence). V lost 5 bases to trimming and J lost 5 bases; unmatched junction nucleotides: 13. Original processing notes: Estimates of nucleated cell counts were drawn from the amplification of reference gene primers. Produced via immunoSEQ multiplex PCR; TCRdb's table is partial and in-frame only. V, J and clone size are those of that table, while D and trimming were read from the DNA. The repertoire includes hundreds of thousands of clones, under 90% of them detected once, and about 5% sits in the top ten. The chain combines TRBV27 with TRBJ2-5; 8 bases match TRBD2. The sequenced sample consisted of PBMCs or T cells enriched from blood (not recorded which). This receptor was identified in a man aged 55 to 70 who had recovered from COVID-19. The CDR3 region has the DNA TGTGCCAGCAGTATGTTTCGGACGGGAGGGCCTGAGACCCAGTACTTC. The encoded protein is CASSMFRTGGPETQYF.